This T cell receptor (beta chain) was identified during a study of breast tumors, draining lymph nodes, adjacent tissues. Study findings and constraints: The data were judged consistent with most tumor T cells coming from lymph node and expanding in tumor. That most tumor T cells come from lymph nodes remained unproven. Tumors had less TCR diversity than lymph nodes, more than nontumor tissue. Luminal-like breast cancer showed significantly higher tumor–nontumor repertoire similarity than basal-like.

Samples came from axillary lymph nodes draining the breast cancer. The V and J ends lost 4 bases and 1 base, in that order; junction bases with no gene match: 3. Germline V gene sequence: CDR1 MNHEY, CDR2 SMNVEV (reference sequence). The CDR3 loop spans 15 amino acids. TCRdb processed the multiplex PCR reads anew with MiXCR; each CDR3 protein has one entry. In the table there are approximately 210,000 distinct CDR3 sequences, under 40% of which are singletons. Notes on this clonotype: What it binds is unknown.

The source material was axillary lymph node tissue. The chain links TRBV27 to TRBJ2-4; the match to TRBD2 covers 8 bases. The TCR sequence derives from a female donor with breast cancer. Some clones in this sample may be carry-over from other donors' samples. DNA for the CDR3: TGTGCCAGCAGTTCCGGGGGGGCGGCCAAAAACATTCAGTACTTC. Protein sequence: CASSSGGAAKNIQYF.